The clone carrying this T cell receptor beta chain was observed a few times. In assigning cohorts, the study relied on participant-reported clinical history. This sample stems from a study of blood T cell repertoires in COVID-19. Study-wide background: The origin of the acute and convalescent COVID-19 samples was the United States, Italy and Spain. The cDNA or gDNA used as material had been derived from T cells, B-cell-depleted T cells, or PBMCs.

Authors' processing steps: It was from reference gene primer amplification that nucleated cell counts were estimated. Clones were sequenced by immunoSEQ multiplex PCR, and TCRdb holds only the in-frame ones, with some missing. V and J calls and clone size are copied from that table; D and trimming were computed from the DNA. The data contain a few hundred thousand clones, around 83% of them singletons. Germline CDR1 SGDLS, CDR2 YYNGEE. This CDR3 has 15 amino acids. Trimming left V 6 bases short and J 5 bases short, with 15 bases between. The receptor was derived from a woman aged 50 to 60 who had been exposed to COVID-19. V usage is TRBV9 and J usage is TRBJ1-6; D remains ambiguous. Sequenced input: PBMCs or T cells enriched from blood (not recorded which). Written as DNA, the CDR3 is TGTGCCAGCAAGAAAGGAGTTCTCGATAATTCACCCCTCCACTTT. Residues: CASKKGVLDNSPLHF.